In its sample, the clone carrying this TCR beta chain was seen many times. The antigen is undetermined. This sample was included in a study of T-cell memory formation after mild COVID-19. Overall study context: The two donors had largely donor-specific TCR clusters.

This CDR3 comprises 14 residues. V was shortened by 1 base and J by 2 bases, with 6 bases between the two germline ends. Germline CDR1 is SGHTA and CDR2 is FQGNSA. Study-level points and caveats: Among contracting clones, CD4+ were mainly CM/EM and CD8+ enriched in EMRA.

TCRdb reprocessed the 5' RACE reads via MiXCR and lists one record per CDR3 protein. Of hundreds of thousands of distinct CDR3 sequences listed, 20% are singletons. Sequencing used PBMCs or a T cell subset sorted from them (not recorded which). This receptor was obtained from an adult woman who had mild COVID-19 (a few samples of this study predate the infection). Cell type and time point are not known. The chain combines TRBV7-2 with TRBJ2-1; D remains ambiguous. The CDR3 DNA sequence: TGTGCCAGCAGCTTAGACGGCGCCTACAATGAGCAGTTCTTC. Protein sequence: CASSLDGAYNEQFF.